The rows below give T cell receptor beta chains drawn from one sample of a study of blood T cells in healthy people across ages. TCRdb independently ran MiXCR on the 5' RACE reads; one entry per CDR3 protein. The profile shows 1 million to 1.2 million distinct CDR3 sequences, roughly two fifths of them singletons. Sequencing was performed on blood. Every receptor here comes from a man aged 18 to 35 in good health. Each CDR3 is given with its conserved first and last residue. A D gene is named only where the DNA matches it firmly. Size is omitted from some rows. Given values are once, few, many or a class for expanded clones.

D gene	V gene	J gene	clone size	CDR3 DNA	CDR3 protein
NA	TRBV10-3	TRBJ1-2	few	TGTGCCATCAGGGAGGAGACGGTGGCTAACTATGGCTACACCTTC	CAIREETVANYGYTF
TRBD1	TRBV4-3	TRBJ2-5	NA	TGCGCCAGCAGCCAAGATGGACAGGGAGAGACCCAGTACTTC	CASSQDGQGETQYF
TRBD1	TRBV3-1	TRBJ1-2	once	TGTGCCAGCAGCCCCACACGACAGGGTAGGGGTGGCTACACCTTC	CASSPTRQGRGGYTF
NA	TRBV9	TRBJ2-3	few	TGTGCCAGCAGCGTAGGAGGAGGTAGCGGCACAGATACGCAGTATTTT	CASSVGGGSGTDTQYF
TRBD1	TRBV6-5	TRBJ2-1	NA	TGTGCCAGCAGTTCGATAGGGGGCGGACAGGGCCCCAATGAGCAGTTCTTC	CASSSIGGGQGPNEQFF
NA	TRBV6-2/TRBV6-3	TRBJ1-1	few	TGTGCCAGCAGTTCCCTCCCAGACAACACTGAAGCTTTCTTT	CASSSLPDNTEAFF
NA	TRBV11-2	TRBJ2-3	few	TGTGCCAGCAGCTTCCGGGAAGGAAAGAAGTATTTT	CASSFREGKKYF
TRBD1	TRBV20-1	TRBJ1-2	NA	TGCACCACTACTCGGGGGACAGAAGCTAACTATGGCTACACCTTC	CTTTRGTEANYGYTF
NA	TRBV20-1	TRBJ2-1	NA	TGCAGTGTTGGGGCGAGTGAGCAGTTCTTC	CSVGASEQFF
NA	TRBV27	TRBJ2-1	few	TGTGCCAGCATCAAAGCGGGCGGAAACAATGAGCAGTTCTTC	CASIKAGGNNEQFF
NA	TRBV25-1	TRBJ2-7	NA	TGTACCAGCAGTGAATCCGGACAGCGAACCTACGAGCAGTACTTC	CTSSESGQRTYEQYF
TRBD1	TRBV7-8	TRBJ1-4	few	TGTGCCAGCAGCCCCGGACAGGGCTACGAAAAACTGTTTTTT	CASSPGQGYEKLFF